This record covers a single T cell receptor beta chain. This sample is drawn from a study of blood T cell repertoires in COVID-19. Looking at the study overall: Samples taken during acute and convalescent COVID-19 were collected in the United States, Italy and Spain.

The germline V gene encodes CDR1 MNHEY and CDR2 SVGAGI. Trimming stripped 6 bases from V and 3 bases from J, with 16 bases between. This CDR3 spans 15 amino acids. Assay: immunoSEQ multiplex PCR; the TCRdb copy retains only in-frame clones and omits some. Among around 220,000 clones listed, less than 85% were seen once. Sequences were obtained from peripheral blood. This sequence was found in an elderly woman with COVID-19, enrolled during active disease. This chain joins TRBV6-5 and TRBJ2-3; the D gene is possibly TRBD2 (5 bases). CDR3 nucleotide sequence: TGTGCCAGCAGCCAAAACTTCCCGGGGACAGATACGCAGTATTTT. It encodes CASSQNFPGTDTQYF.